This T cell receptor beta chain was profiled in a study of shared clonotypes between healthy human individuals. Generated by immunoSEQ multiplex PCR, the TCRdb table keeps only in-frame clones and is missing some. The sample includes some 2,500,000 clones, around 92% of them seen just once. Germline assignment: CDR1 SGDLS and CDR2 YYNGEE. V lost 4 bases and J 5 bases, leaving 15 bases between the germline ends. CDR3 length equals 14 residues. Concerning this clone: Its antigen remains unidentified.

Healthy adults negative for HIV, lacking recent acute infections or vaccinations, served as donors. Caucasian adults living in Nashville, Tennessee, provided all samples. Study-level findings and limits: Rarefaction gave evidence that sorted-subset sequencing remained incomplete despite large depth. Generation probability values for non-shared clonotypes were lower than those for clonotypes shared by all four donors.

The sample was naive CD4+ T cells from PBMCs. Documented subset: CD45RA+ positively selected. The chain uses TRBV9 and TRBJ1-1; D unresolved. The TCR was taken from a man between 18 and 29 years old in good health. Some clones in this sample may be carry-over from other donors' samples. CDR3 amino acids: CASSPTRARTEAFF. CDR3 DNA sequence: TGTGCCAGCAGCCCCACTAGAGCAAGAACTGAAGCTTTCTTT.